This TCR beta chain derives from a study of CD8 T cells in ankylosing spondylitis. Study results and caveats: Seemingly characteristic of ankylosing spondylitis blood was a TCR beta motif consisting of roughly 8 highly homologous variants. Significant enrichment of disease-linked clones was reported in matched ankylosing spondylitis synovial fluid. Both synovial fluid and blood in reactive arthritis had previously been reported to carry some motif variants.

V lost 3 bases and J 8 bases, leaving 10 bases between the germline ends. The CDR3 spans 12 residues. In germline, CDR1 is KGHSH, CDR2 LQKENI. A quantitative 5'-RACE method, one with molecular barcodes, was used to make TCR beta libraries. TCRdb re-analysed the 5' RACE reads in MiXCR, keeping a single row per CDR3 protein. This sample has about 800,000 distinct CDR3 sequences, with 10% to 15% found just once. This clonotype has ten or more counts. Its specificity is not known. Sequenced sample: blood, either unsorted or a sorted T cell fraction (not recorded which). The clonotype was recovered from a male donor with ankylosing spondylitis. The V and J genes are TRBV18 and TRBJ1-1; D remains ambiguous. CDR3 in amino acids: CASSPQKAEAFF. CDR3 coding DNA: TGTGCCAGCTCACCCCAGAAAGCCGAAGCTTTCTTT. Supplemented by reference TRBV18 and TRBJ1-1, the full variable domain reads NAGVMQNPRHLVRRRGQEARLRCSPMKGHSHVYWYRQLPEEGLKFMVYLQKENIIDESGMPKERFSAEFPKEGPSILRIQQVVRGDSAAYFCASSPQKAEAFFGQGTRLTVV.